The present T cell receptor (beta chain) was sequenced within a study of shared clonotypes between healthy human individuals. The study's findings and limits: An expected dependence of interdonor clonotype sharing on sequencing depth was noted.

Worth noting for this clone: Its specificity is not known.

Unsorted PBMC replicate PCRs drew on around 300 ng DNA, representing approximately 27,000 T cell genomes. Original processing methods: Filtering was not the same, since immunoSEQ gave junction-only sequences without quality scores. Measured with immunoSEQ multiplex PCR; TCRdb has only the in-frame clones, and not every one. V and J calls plus clone size are reproduced from that table; the DNA served to infer D and trimming. The top ten hold 10% to 15% of the sample, which has fewer than 650,000 clones, about three quarters seen once. Losses at the gene ends were 0 bases for V and 3 bases for J; bases not matched to a gene: 3. This CDR3 is 15 amino acids long. Germline V gene sequence: CDR1 SGHNT, CDR2 YENEEA. The study drew its donors from healthy HIV-negative adults without recent acute infections or vaccinations.

This TCR derives from a woman aged 40 to 50 in good health. Some clones in this sample may be carry-over from other donors' samples. The sequencing sample was made of PBMCs. The chain uses TRBV11-3 and TRBJ2-7; 9 bases match TRBD2. The CDR3 sequence: CASSLDSSGSYEQYF. The CDR3 coding sequence is TGTGCCAGCAGCTTAGACAGTAGCGGGAGCTACGAGCAGTACTTC.